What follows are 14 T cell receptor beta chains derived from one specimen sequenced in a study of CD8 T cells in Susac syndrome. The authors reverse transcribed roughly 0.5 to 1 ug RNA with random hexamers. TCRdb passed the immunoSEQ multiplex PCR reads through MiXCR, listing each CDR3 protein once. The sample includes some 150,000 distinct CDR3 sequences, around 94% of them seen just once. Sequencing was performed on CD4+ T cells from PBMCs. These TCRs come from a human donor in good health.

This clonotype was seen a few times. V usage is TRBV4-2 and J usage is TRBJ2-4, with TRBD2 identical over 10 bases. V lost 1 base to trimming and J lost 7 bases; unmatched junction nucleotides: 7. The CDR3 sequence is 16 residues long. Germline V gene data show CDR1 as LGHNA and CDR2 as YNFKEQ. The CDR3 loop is CASSQVVAGGWNIQYF. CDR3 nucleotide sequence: TGTGCCAGCAGCCAAGTCGTAGCGGGAGGTTGGAACATTCAGTACTTC.

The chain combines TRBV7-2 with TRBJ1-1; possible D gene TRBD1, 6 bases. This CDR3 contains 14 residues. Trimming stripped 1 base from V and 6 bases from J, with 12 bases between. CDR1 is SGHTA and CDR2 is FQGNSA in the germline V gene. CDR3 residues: CASSLGGAGAEAFF. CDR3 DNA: TGTGCCAGCAGCTTAGGAGGTGCAGGGGCTGAAGCTTTCTTT. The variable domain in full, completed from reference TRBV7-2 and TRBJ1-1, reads GAGVSQSPSNKVTEKGKDVELRCDPISGHTALYWYRQSLGQGLEFLIYFQGNSAPDKSGLPSDRFSAERTGGSVSTLTIQRTQQEDSAVYLCASSLGGAGAEAFFGQGTRLTVV.

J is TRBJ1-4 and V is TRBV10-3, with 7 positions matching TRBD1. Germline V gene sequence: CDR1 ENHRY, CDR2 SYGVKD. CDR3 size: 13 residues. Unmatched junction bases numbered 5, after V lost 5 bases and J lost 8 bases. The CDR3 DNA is TGTGCCATCAGTACAGGGGTTTGGGAAAAACTGTTTTTT. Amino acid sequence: CAISTGVWEKLFF.

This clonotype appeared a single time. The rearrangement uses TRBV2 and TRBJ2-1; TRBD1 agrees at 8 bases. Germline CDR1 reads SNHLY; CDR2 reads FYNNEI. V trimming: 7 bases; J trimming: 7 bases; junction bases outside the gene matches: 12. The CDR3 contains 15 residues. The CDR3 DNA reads TGTGCCAGCACCACAAAGGGCAGGGGGCGTAATGAGCAGTTCTTC. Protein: CASTTKGRGRNEQFF.

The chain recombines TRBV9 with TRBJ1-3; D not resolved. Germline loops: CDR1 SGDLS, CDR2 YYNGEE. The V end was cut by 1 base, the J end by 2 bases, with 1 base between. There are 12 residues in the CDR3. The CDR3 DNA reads TGTGCCAGCAGCGTAACTGGAAACACCATATATTTT. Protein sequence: CASSVTGNTIYF.

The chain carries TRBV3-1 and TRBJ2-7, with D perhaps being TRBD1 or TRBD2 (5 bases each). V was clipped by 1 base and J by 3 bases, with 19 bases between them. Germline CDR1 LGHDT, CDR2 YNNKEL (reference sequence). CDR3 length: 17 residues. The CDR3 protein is CASSQGQLAGLLYEQYF. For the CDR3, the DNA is TGTGCCAGCAGCCAAGGACAGCTAGCAGGTCTTCTCTACGAGCAGTACTTC.

The CDR3 DNA reads TGTGCTAGTCGGCCCCCCGAGCTGTTTTTT. This encodes CASRPPELFF. V and J are TRBV12-5 and TRBJ2-2; D is ambiguous. Trimming removed 8 bases from V and 11 bases from J, with 9 bases in between. Germline CDR1 is LGHNT and CDR2 is FRNRAP. The CDR3 consists of 10 residues.

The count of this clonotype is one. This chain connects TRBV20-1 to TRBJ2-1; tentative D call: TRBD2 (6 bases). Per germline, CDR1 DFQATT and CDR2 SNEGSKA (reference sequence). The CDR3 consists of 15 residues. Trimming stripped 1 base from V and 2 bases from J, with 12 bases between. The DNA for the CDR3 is TGCAGTGCTAGAGTACTGACTAGTACCTACAATGAGCAGTTCTTC. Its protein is CSARVLTSTYNEQFF.

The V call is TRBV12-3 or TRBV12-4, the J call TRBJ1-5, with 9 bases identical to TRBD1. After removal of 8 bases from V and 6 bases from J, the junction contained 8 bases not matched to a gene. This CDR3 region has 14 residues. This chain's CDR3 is CASSGTGLFQPQHF. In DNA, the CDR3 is TGTGCCAGCTCCGGGACAGGGCTATTTCAGCCCCAGCATTTT.

The CDR3 loop reads CASSRRRGRISEQFF. The CDR3 DNA sequence: TGTGCCAGCAGCCGACGCAGGGGGCGCATTTCAGAGCAGTTCTTC. The genes are TRBV7-8 and TRBJ2-1; 8 bases are shared with TRBD1. V was clipped by 5 bases and J by 10 bases; unmatched bases: 13. Germline assignment: CDR1 SGHVS and CDR2 FQNEAQ. The CDR3 runs 15 residues.

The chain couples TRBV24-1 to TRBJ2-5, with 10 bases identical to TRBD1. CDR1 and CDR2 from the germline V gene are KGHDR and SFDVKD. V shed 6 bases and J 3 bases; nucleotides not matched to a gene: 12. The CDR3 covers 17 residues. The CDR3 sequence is CATSPNPGQGFEETQYF. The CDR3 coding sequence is TGTGCCACCAGTCCCAACCCGGGACAGGGGTTCGAAGAGACCCAGTACTTC.

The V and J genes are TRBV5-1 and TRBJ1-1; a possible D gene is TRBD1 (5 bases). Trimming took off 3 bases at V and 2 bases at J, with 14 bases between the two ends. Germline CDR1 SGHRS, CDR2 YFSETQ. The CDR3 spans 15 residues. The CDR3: CASSWMDISNTEAFF. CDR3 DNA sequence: TGCGCCAGCAGCTGGATGGACATCTCAAACACTGAAGCTTTCTTT. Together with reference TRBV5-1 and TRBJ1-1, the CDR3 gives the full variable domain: KAGVTQTPRYLIKTRGQQVTLSCSPISGHRSVSWYQQTPGQGLQFLFEYFSETQRNKGNFPGRFSGRQFSNSRSEMNVSTLELGDSALYLCASSWMDISNTEAFFGQGTRLTVV.

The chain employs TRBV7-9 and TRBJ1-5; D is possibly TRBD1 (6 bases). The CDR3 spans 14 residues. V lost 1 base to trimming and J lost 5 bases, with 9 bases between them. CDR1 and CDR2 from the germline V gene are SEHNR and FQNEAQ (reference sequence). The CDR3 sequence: CASSLGQGYQPQHF. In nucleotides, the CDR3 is TGTGCCAGCAGCTTAGGGCAGGGGTATCAGCCCCAGCATTTT.

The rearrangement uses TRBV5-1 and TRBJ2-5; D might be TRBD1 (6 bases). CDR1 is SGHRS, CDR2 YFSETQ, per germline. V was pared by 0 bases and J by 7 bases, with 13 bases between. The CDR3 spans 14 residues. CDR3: CASSLGHEGGTQYF. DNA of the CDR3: TGCGCCAGCAGCTTGGGCCACGAAGGGGGGACCCAGTACTTC.